The 32 T cell receptor beta chains in this list originate from one sample, sequenced in a study of blood T cell repertoires in COVID-19. Generated by immunoSEQ multiplex PCR, the TCRdb table keeps only in-frame clones and is missing some. There are some 670,000 clones in the sample; 80% to 90% occur only once, and roughly 0.25% lies in the top ten. Material: peripheral blood. These receptors were obtained from a woman younger than 35 with acute or convalescent COVID-19.

The chain recombines TRBV28 with TRBJ2-3; 10 nucleotides agree with TRBD1. CDR3 length: 15 residues. Germline loops: CDR1 MDHEN, CDR2 SYDVKM. The V segment lost 6 bases and the J segment 1 base; nucleotides outside the gene matches: 4. CDR3 in amino acids: CASRYGTGGTDTQYF. The DNA of the CDR3 is TGTGCCAGCAGATACGGGACAGGGGGCACAGATACGCAGTATTTT.

This chain links TRBV18 with TRBJ1-3; possibly TRBD1 for D (5 bases). Germline CDR1 reads KGHSH; CDR2 reads LQKENI. The CDR3 runs to 15 residues. V gave up 4 bases and J gave up 2 bases, with 12 bases separating them. The CDR3 sequence: CASSQTDSAGNTIYF. CDR3 bases: TGTGCCAGCTCACAGACCGACAGCGCTGGAAACACCATATATTTT.

The chain's CDR3 is CASGRQTNTEAFF. CDR3 sequence (DNA): TGTGCTAGTGGCCGACAGACGAACACTGAAGCTTTCTTT. V is TRBV12-5 and J is TRBJ1-1, with D perhaps matching TRBD1 (5 bases). V was shortened by 6 bases and J by 1 base, with 9 bases between the two germline ends. Germline V gene lookup returns CDR1 LGHNT and CDR2 FRNRAP. CDR3 length: 13 amino acids.

This clone was found a few times. The same CDR3 also results from other DNA sequences found in this sample. The chain combines TRBV4-3 with TRBJ2-6, with D unresolved. CDR3 length: 16 amino acids. The ends were cut back, 0 bases at V and 0 bases at J, with 6 bases in the middle. Germline V gives CDR1 LGHNA, CDR2 YSLEER. The CDR3 loop reads CASSQDSSSGANVLTF. The CDR3 bases are TGCGCCAGCAGCCAAGATTCCAGCTCTGGGGCCAACGTCCTGACTTTC.

In its sample, this clone was seen once. The chain couples TRBV2 to TRBJ2-7, with D possibly being TRBD2 (5 bases). V lost 1 base and J 6 bases, leaving 10 bases between the germline ends. Germline values: CDR1 SNHLY, CDR2 FYNNEI. CDR3 length: 13 residues. The DNA of the CDR3 is TGTGCCAGCAGTGAAGTGAAAGGGAGCGAGCAGTACTTC. Translated, it gives CASSEVKGSEQYF.

The CDR3 sequence: CASSPGEWGHGYTF. DNA for the CDR3: TGCGCCAGCAGCCCGGGTGAGTGGGGCCATGGCTACACCTTC. The V call is TRBV5-1, the J call TRBJ1-2; weak D call: TRBD1 (5 bases). Germline-derived CDR1 and CDR2 are SGHRS and YFSETQ. The CDR3 runs 14 residues. Trimming left V 4 bases short and J 6 bases short, with 16 bases between.

This sequence joins TRBV11-2 and TRBJ2-5; weak D call: TRBD1 (5 bases). The germline CDR1 and CDR2 sequences are SGHAT and FQNNGV. This CDR3 has 12 amino acids. V lost 4 bases and J 6 bases, leaving 9 bases between the germline ends. The CDR3 DNA reads TGTGCCAGCAGCTCAGGGCGGAAGACCCAGTACTTC. It translates to CASSSGRKTQYF. Filled out from reference TRBV11-2 and TRBJ2-5, the complete variable domain reads EAGVAQSPRYKIIEKRQSVAFWCNPISGHATLYWYQQILGQGPKLLIQFQNNGVVDDSQLPKDRFSAERLKGVDSTLKIQPAKLEDSAVYLCASSSGRKTQYFGPGTRLLVL.

The chain links TRBV24-1 to TRBJ1-4, with 8 bases lining up with TRBD1. Germline V lookup: CDR1 KGHDR, CDR2 SFDVKD. The CDR3 spans 16 residues. V was clipped by 3 bases and J by 4 bases; unmatched bases: 6. CDR3 coding DNA: TGTGCCACCAGTGATGGGACAGGTTCCTATAATGAAAAACTGTTTTTT. Its translation: CATSDGTGSYNEKLFF.

The CDR3: CASSLGQANYGYTF. CDR3 DNA sequence: TGCGCCAGCAGCTTGGGACAGGCAAACTATGGCTACACCTTC. The chain is built from TRBV5-1 and TRBJ1-2; weak D call: TRBD1 (6 bases). The germline CDR1 and CDR2 sequences are SGHRS and YFSETQ. The CDR3 is 14 amino acids. The germline V and J ends were trimmed by 0 bases and 2 bases, with 8 bases remaining between them.

The rearrangement links TRBV7-6 to TRBJ1-2; 8 bases are a match to TRBD1. The length of the CDR3 is 14 residues. Per germline, CDR1 SGHVS and CDR2 FNYEAQ. The ends lost 5 bases at V and 4 bases at J; junction bases unmatched: 6. The CDR3 sequence: CASSPGGASYGYTF. CDR3 nucleotide sequence: TGTGCCAGCAGCCCAGGGGGCGCGAGCTATGGCTACACCTTC.

The gene calls are TRBV5-1 and TRBJ1-2; a weak D match, TRBD1 (6 bases). The CDR3 runs to 16 residues. From germline, CDR1 is SGHRS and CDR2 YFSETQ. V was trimmed by 0 bases and J by 0 bases, leaving 12 bases between them. CDR3 DNA: TGCGCCAGCAGCTTGGATTCCGGACAGCCTAACTATGGCTACACCTTC. Translation gives CASSLDSGQPNYGYTF.

V is TRBV4-3 and J is TRBJ2-2; 12 nucleotides line up with TRBD2. V shed 4 bases and J 5 bases; nucleotides not matched to a gene: 5. The CDR3 runs 16 residues. The germline V gene encodes CDR1 LGHNA and CDR2 YSLEER. CDR3 sequence reads: CASSRTSGGITGELFF. The CDR3 DNA reads TGCGCCAGCAGCCGTACTAGCGGGGGGATAACCGGGGAGCTGTTTTTT.

Details on this clone: This same CDR3 is encoded by further DNA sequences in the sample. The rearrangement joins TRBV18 to TRBJ1-5, with D uncertain. V was clipped by 2 bases and J by 5 bases, with 7 bases between them. CDR1 KGHSH and CDR2 LQKENI come from the germline V gene. CDR3 length: 13 residues. CDR3 residues: CASSPARDQPQHF. CDR3 DNA sequence: TGTGCCAGCTCACCAGCCCGGGATCAGCCCCAGCATTTT.

This clone appeared many times. J is TRBJ1-2 and V is TRBV2; D unclear. This CDR3 region has 16 residues. CDR1 is SNHLY, CDR2 FYNNEI, per germline. V lost 2 bases to trimming and J lost 4 bases, with 17 bases between them. CDR3: CASSEIVGRASYGYTF. The CDR3 DNA reads as TGTGCCAGCAGTGAAATCGTCGGGCGGGCCAGCTATGGCTACACCTTC.

The gene calls are TRBV30 and TRBJ1-1; 7 bases match TRBD1. Germline CDR1 and CDR2: GTSNPN and SVGIG (reference sequence). The CDR3 has 12 amino acids. The J segment lost 1 base and the V segment lost 8 bases, leaving 4 bases of the junction unmatched. The CDR3 reads CAIDRENTEAFF. CDR3 DNA: TGTGCCATAGACAGGGAGAACACTGAAGCTTTCTTT. Complete variable domain (other parts from reference TRBV30 and TRBJ1-1): SQTIHQWPATLVQPVGSPLSLECTVEGTSNPNLYWYRQAAGRGLQLLFYSVGIGQISSEVPQNLSASRPQDRQFILSSKKLLLSDSGFYLCAIDRENTEAFFGQGTRLTVV.

The J gene is TRBJ1-4, the V gene TRBV7-6; D is unresolved. The ends were cut back, 5 bases at V and 4 bases at J, with 17 bases in the middle. The length of the CDR3 is 16 residues. Germline CDR1 is SGHVS and CDR2 is FNYEAQ. In DNA, the CDR3 is TGTGCCAGCAGCCGAGCGTTGGTCCGTGGTAATGAAAAACTGTTTTTT. As protein: CASSRALVRGNEKLFF.

CDR3 bases: TGTGCCAGCATTAAAGCGGGGGGGCCATCAGATACGCAGTATTTT. It yields the protein CASIKAGGPSDTQYF. The genes are TRBV2 and TRBJ2-3, with TRBD2 matching over 10 bases. V gave up 7 bases and J gave up 4 bases; unmatched junction bases: 8. Per the germline V gene, CDR1 is SNHLY and CDR2 is FYNNEI. CDR3 length: 15 amino acids.

J is TRBJ1-2 and V is TRBV18, with D unresolved. The V gene's germline CDR1 is KGHSH and CDR2 LQKENI. Trimming shortened V by 4 bases and J by 2 bases, and 5 bases separated the two germline ends. CDR3 size: 12 residues. DNA for the CDR3: TGTGCCAGCTCACAGAGGAACTATGGCTACACCTTC. Protein product: CASSQRNYGYTF.

The rearrangement uses TRBV1 and TRBJ1-5; TRBD1, the table's D call, was not compared with the DNA. TRBV1 is classified as a pseudogene. The CDR3 totals 14 residues. The CDR3 loop is CTSRGQGFLQPQHF. Written as DNA, the CDR3 is TGCACCAGCAGGGGACAGGGATTCCTTCAGCCCCAGCATTTT.

The chain carries TRBV19 and TRBJ2-4, with TRBD2 matching over 9 bases. Germline V gene sequence: CDR1 LNHDA, CDR2 SQIVND (reference sequence). The V segment lost 7 bases and the J segment 0 bases; nucleotides outside the gene matches: 10. The CDR3 loop spans 17 amino acids. CDR3 residues: CASNLRGGPLAKNIQYF. As DNA, the CDR3 is TGTGCCAGTAATTTGCGGGGGGGCCCTCTAGCCAAAAACATTCAGTACTTC.

The rearrangement links TRBV6-5 to TRBJ1-2, with D perhaps matching TRBD1 (5 bases). This CDR3 region has 13 residues. V was cut by 6 bases and J by 5 bases, with 13 bases left in between. The germline V gene encodes CDR1 MNHEY and CDR2 SVGAGI. In DNA form, the CDR3 reads TGTGCCAGCAGGGCCTCACAGGAGTATGGCTACACCTTC. Translating it yields CASRASQEYGYTF.

V is TRBV7-9 and J is TRBJ2-7, with TRBD1 identical over 7 bases. With 5 bases clipped from V and 1 base from J, the junction kept 14 bases outside the gene matches. CDR1 and CDR2 (germline): SEHNR, FQNEAQ (reference sequence). The CDR3 loop spans 17 amino acids. CDR3 DNA: TGTGCCAGCAGCCAAGACTACGACAGGGCCGGGTCCTACGAGCAGTACTTC. Its translation is CASSQDYDRAGSYEQYF.

V gene TRBV4-3 combines with J gene TRBJ1-3; D possibly corresponds to TRBD1 (5 bases). From germline, CDR1 is LGHNA and CDR2 YSLEER. V was shortened by 4 bases and J by 8 bases, with 21 bases between the two germline ends. The CDR3 totals 16 residues. As DNA, the CDR3 is TGCGCCAGCAGCCCCTTTGTAGGGGTTTCGGGAGACACCATATATTTT. It encodes CASSPFVGVSGDTIYF.

This clone has a single count. The rearrangement links TRBV12-3 or TRBV12-4 to TRBJ1-1; TRBD1 matches 10 bases. The V gene end was trimmed by 4 bases and the J gene end by 6 bases; junction bases not matched to a gene: 2. This CDR3 region has 13 residues. The chain's CDR3 is CASSYGQGAEAFF. Here the CDR3 DNA reads TGTGCCAGCAGTTACGGACAGGGGGCTGAAGCTTTCTTT.

The chain combines TRBV5-6 with TRBJ2-1, with 7 bases matching TRBD2. The V and J ends lost 3 bases and 14 bases, in that order; junction bases with no gene match: 8. The germline V gene encodes CDR1 SGHDT and CDR2 YYEEEE. This CDR3 has 12 amino acids. The chain's CDR3 is CASSWGGVAEFF. The CDR3 bases are TGTGCCAGCAGCTGGGGGGGAGTGGCAGAGTTCTTC.

V is TRBV5-1 and J is TRBJ2-7, with TRBD1 identical over 7 bases. The CDR3 length is 15 residues. Germline V gene data show CDR1 as SGHRS and CDR2 as YFSETQ. The V gene end was trimmed by 4 bases and the J gene end by 3 bases; junction bases not matched to a gene: 10. DNA for the CDR3: TGCGCCAGCAGCCCTAACCGACAGGGAGTCTACGAGCAGTACTTC. Encoded protein: CASSPNRQGVYEQYF.

The V call is TRBV3-1 (or the pseudogene TRBV3-2), the J call TRBJ1-2, with D hard to call. The CDR3 loop spans 18 amino acids. V lost 0 bases and J 4 bases, leaving 21 bases between the germline ends. Germline V gene data show CDR1 as LGHDT and CDR2 as YNNKEL (reference sequence). The CDR3 here is CASSQDPRRPGRAYGYTF. The CDR3 nucleotides read TGTGCCAGCAGCCAAGATCCCCGGCGTCCTGGGAGGGCCTATGGCTACACCTTC.

The chain joins TRBV7-2 to TRBJ2-4; weak D call: TRBD2 (5 bases). The ends were cut back, 4 bases at V and 2 bases at J, with 6 bases in the middle. This CDR3 has 13 residues. From germline, CDR1 is SGHTA and CDR2 FQGNSA. This CDR3 reads CASSSGTKNIQYF. CDR3 bases: TGTGCCAGCAGCTCCGGGACCAAAAACATTCAGTACTTC.

This chain links TRBV6-1 with TRBJ1-2, with a tentative D call TRBD1 (5 bases). The CDR3 runs to 13 residues. Per germline, CDR1 MNHNS and CDR2 SASEGT. V lost 2 bases and J lost 4, with 8 bases in between. The CDR3 sequence is CASSEPTVYGYTF. CDR3 coding DNA: TGTGCCAGCAGTGAACCGACAGTCTATGGCTACACCTTC.

This clone occurred a few times. This chain uses TRBV5-6 with TRBJ1-5; the D is unclear. Germline CDR1 is SGHDT and CDR2 is YYEEEE. The CDR3 sequence is 14 residues long. V was clipped by 1 base and J by 3 bases, with 8 bases between them. The DNA of the CDR3 is TGTGCCAGCAGCTTGAGACTCCTCAATCAGCCCCAGCATTTT. Translating it yields CASSLRLLNQPQHF. Full variable domain (rest looked up from reference TRBV5-6 and TRBJ1-5): DAGVTQSPTHLIKTRGQQVTLRCSPKSGHDTVSWYQQALGQGPQFIFQYYEEEERQRGNFPDRFSGHQFPNYSSELNVNALLLGDSALYLCASSLRLLNQPQHFGDGTRLSIL.

The chain carries TRBV4-3 and TRBJ1-4; D gene uncertain. V gave up 0 bases and J gave up 0 bases, with 14 bases separating them. CDR3 length equals 18 residues. CDR1 LGHNA and CDR2 YSLEER come from the germline V gene. CDR3 sequence reads: CASSQERARRATNEKLFF. The CDR3, as DNA: TGCGCCAGCAGCCAAGAAAGAGCGCGGCGAGCAACTAATGAAAAACTGTTTTTT.

This chain connects TRBV28 to TRBJ1-6; 7 bases line up with TRBD1. Germline V gene sequence: CDR1 MDHEN, CDR2 SYDVKM. There are 16 residues in the CDR3. Losses at the gene ends were 6 bases for V and 3 bases for J; bases not matched to a gene: 8. The CDR3 spells CASSPARDSYNSPLHF. CDR3 bases: TGTGCCAGCAGCCCCGCTCGGGACAGCTATAATTCACCCCTCCACTTT.